This T cell receptor (beta chain) was documented in a study of blood T cell repertoires in COVID-19. Data came from immunoSEQ multiplex PCR; TCRdb stores just in-frame clones and leaves some out. The table lists about 83,000 clones, approximately 86% of them singletons. This clone showed up just once. The clonotype comes from a woman older than 75 in a cohort sampled during active or convalescent COVID-19. Sequencing input: peripheral blood.

The CDR3 here is CASSQGGTGDSGANVLTF. CDR3 in DNA: TGTGCCAGCAGTCAGGGTGGGACAGGGGACTCTGGGGCCAACGTCCTGACTTTC. V gene TRBV3-1 (or the pseudogene TRBV3-2) combines with J gene TRBJ2-6; 10 bases map to TRBD1. Germline loops: CDR1 LGHDT, CDR2 YNNKEL (reference sequence). V lost 6 bases and J lost 0; bases outside the gene matches: 8. The CDR3 spans 18 residues.